Listed here are 19 T cell receptor beta chains from one sample, sequenced in a study of cytomegalovirus exposure and HLA in healthy donors. It was with 60 Vbeta and 13 Jbeta primers that the PCR ran. This table comes from immunoSEQ multiplex PCR, and its TCRdb copy is limited to in-frame clones, with some not included. The data show approximately 150,000 clones, with over 60% seen just once and 2.5% to 3% held by the top ten. Sequencing was carried out using PBMCs. Receptor source: a woman aged 25 to 45 in good health and CMV-seronegative.

The chain combines TRBV20-1 with TRBJ1-1, with a possible D match to TRBD1 (5 bases). The CDR3 extends over 11 amino acids. V lost 5 bases, J lost 3 bases, and 7 bases lay in between. Germline V gives CDR1 DFQATT, CDR2 SNEGSKA (reference sequence). CDR3 protein: CSASTDTEAFF. CDR3 DNA: TGCAGTGCTTCGACAGACACTGAAGCTTTCTTT.

The chain joins TRBV2 to TRBJ2-7, with TRBD2 identical over 7 bases. The CDR3 has 16 amino acids. Germline V gene data show CDR1 as SNHLY and CDR2 as FYNNEI. Trimming took 1 base from V and 2 from J; bases not matched to a gene: 8. The chain's CDR3 is CASSEGWEGLTYEQYF. The CDR3, as DNA: TGTGCCAGCAGTGAAGGATGGGAGGGCCTTACCTACGAGCAGTACTTC.

The gene calls are TRBV19 and TRBJ2-7, with D perhaps matching TRBD1 (6 bases). Deletions cut 5 bases from V and 4 bases from J, with 21 bases between. Germline CDR1 LNHDA, CDR2 SQIVND (reference sequence). This CDR3 has 16 residues. CDR3 DNA: TGTGCCAGTAGTGTAAACCGGGACACGGAAAGATACGAGCAGTACTTC. It encodes CASSVNRDTERYEQYF.

This sequence joins TRBV4-2 and TRBJ2-5; no clear D gene. The V and J ends lost 0 bases and 5 bases respectively, with 13 bases between them. This CDR3 is built from 15 residues. Germline CDR1 is LGHNA and CDR2 is YNFKEQ. Written as DNA, the CDR3 is TGTGCCAGCAGCCAAGATCTCCACACTATGGAGACCCAGTACTTC. Protein: CASSQDLHTMETQYF.

J is TRBJ2-5 and V is TRBV5-4; 15 bases are a match to TRBD2. Germline-derived CDR1 and CDR2 are SGHNT and YYREEE (reference sequence). Trimming took 4 bases from V and 2 from J; bases not matched to a gene: 9. The CDR3 contains 18 residues. CDR3 sequence reads: CASSPPGLAGGRQETQYF. The CDR3 DNA sequence: TGTGCCAGCAGCCCCCCGGGACTAGCGGGAGGTAGGCAAGAGACCCAGTACTTC.

This clone showed up just a few times. The CDR3 region has the DNA TGCGCCAGCAGCTTAGGGACAGGAGTCAATCAGCCCCAGCATTTT. Translation: CASSLGTGVNQPQHF. This chain uses TRBV5-1 with TRBJ1-5, with 8 bases matching TRBD1. Looked up from germline, CDR1 is SGHRS and CDR2 is YFSETQ. The V segment lost 2 bases and the J segment 3 bases; nucleotides outside the gene matches: 4. This CDR3 spans 15 amino acids.

The rearrangement joins TRBV29-1 to TRBJ2-1; tentative D call: TRBD2 (6 bases). Between the trimmed V and J ends, which lost 3 bases and 7 bases, there was a span of 7 bases. Germline V gene sequence: CDR1 SQVTM, CDR2 ANQGSEA. The CDR3 consists of 11 residues. CDR3 in amino acids: CSVEEGNEQFF. The CDR3 DNA reads TGCAGCGTTGAGGAGGGGAATGAGCAGTTCTTC.

This chain connects TRBV2 to TRBJ1-4; TRBD1 is a possible D gene (5 bases). From germline, CDR1 is SNHLY and CDR2 FYNNEI. Trimming left V 6 bases short and J 8 bases short, with 13 bases between. CDR3 size: 13 residues. The CDR3 loop is CASSSGHQEKLFF. In nucleotides, the CDR3 is TGTGCCAGCAGCTCAGGGCATCAGGAAAAACTGTTTTTT.

The chain combines TRBV6-1 with TRBJ1-3; the D is unclear. Germline values: CDR1 MNHNS, CDR2 SASEGT. Trimming stripped 8 bases from V and 0 bases from J, with 8 bases between. This CDR3 comprises 13 residues. DNA of the CDR3: TGTGCCAGCGGACTGTTCTCTGGAAACACCATATATTTT. Its protein product is CASGLFSGNTIYF.

The chain recombines TRBV7-9 with TRBJ2-7; D is undetermined. CDR1 SEHNR and CDR2 FQNEAQ come from the germline V gene (reference sequence). The length of the CDR3 is 15 residues. The germline V and J ends were trimmed by 3 bases and 3 bases, with 15 bases remaining between them. CDR3 nucleotides: TGTGCCAGCAGCTTCTGGGCAGCACACAACTACGAGCAGTACTTC. Protein sequence: CASSFWAAHNYEQYF.

Turning to this clone: The junction departs from germline at one end; a sequencing error may be responsible. The chain combines TRBV10-2 with TRBJ2-7; maybe TRBD1 (6 bases). Germline CDR1 is WSHSY and CDR2 is SAAADI. The CDR3 covers 14 residues. CDR3 sequence (DNA): TGCACCAGCACCTGGGACACCCCGCTGAACGAGCAGTACTTC. It specifies CTSTWDTPLNEQYF.

This sequence joins TRBV28 and TRBJ1-5; 9 positions match TRBD1. V shed 5 bases, J shed 5 bases, and the junction held 4 bases outside the gene matches. This CDR3 is 14 amino acids long. The germline V gene encodes CDR1 MDHEN and CDR2 SYDVKM. CDR3 in DNA: TGTGCCAGCAGTCCCGGGACAGGGTATCAGCCCCAGCATTTT. Its translation is CASSPGTGYQPQHF.

The chain couples TRBV2 to TRBJ2-2, with a tentative D call TRBD2 (6 bases). The CDR3 covers 16 residues. The V gene's germline CDR1 is SNHLY and CDR2 FYNNEI. With 1 base removed from V and 7 bases from J, the gap between germline ends came to 16 bases. CDR3 residues: CASSEDLGLPDGELFF. The CDR3 coding sequence is TGTGCCAGCAGTGAAGATCTGGGACTTCCGGACGGGGAGCTGTTTTTT.

The V and J genes are TRBV29-1 and TRBJ2-5; a weak D match, TRBD2 (5 bases). The ends were cut back, 5 bases at V and 1 base at J, with 14 bases in the middle. The CDR3 has 14 amino acids. Per germline, CDR1 SQVTM and CDR2 ANQGSEA. In DNA form, the CDR3 reads TGCAGCGTTAAAGTTAGCGTGAGCCAAGAGACCCAGTACTTC. Protein sequence: CSVKVSVSQETQYF.

This sequence joins TRBV11-1 and TRBJ1-1; tentative D call: TRBD1 (5 bases). In germline, CDR1 is SGHAT, CDR2 FQDESV (reference sequence). The ends were cut back, 6 bases at V and 3 bases at J, with 11 bases in the middle. There are 13 residues in the CDR3. CDR3 coding DNA: TGTGCCAGCAGTACGGGGGAAGACACTGAAGCTTTCTTT. It encodes CASSTGEDTEAFF. Looking up the rest from reference TRBV11-1 and TRBJ1-1 gives the full variable domain: EAEVAQSPRYKITEKSQAVAFWCDPISGHATLYWYRQILGQGPELLVQFQDESVVDDSQLPKDRFSAERLKGVDSTLKIQPAELGDSAMYLCASSTGEDTEAFFGQGTRLTVV.

V and J are TRBV4-2 and TRBJ2-7; tentatively, D is TRBD1 (6 bases). Germline loops: CDR1 LGHNA, CDR2 YNFKEQ. The CDR3 loop spans 15 amino acids. V gave up 3 bases and J gave up 5 bases, with 17 bases separating them. CDR3: CASSHNRDNWDEQYF. The CDR3 DNA reads TGTGCCAGCAGCCACAACCGGGACAACTGGGACGAGCAGTACTTC.

This rearrangement joins TRBV28 to TRBJ2-1; 8 bases align to TRBD2. Germline CDR1 is MDHEN and CDR2 is SYDVKM. The trim removed 4 bases at V and 8 bases at J, leaving 13 bases unmatched. The CDR3 sequence is 16 residues long. CDR3 sequence reads: CASSSTLRGGRDEQFF. The CDR3 DNA follows: TGTGCCAGCAGTTCTACGCTCCGGGGGGGCCGAGATGAGCAGTTCTTC.

The chain recombines TRBV29-1 with TRBJ2-1; D might be TRBD2 (6 bases). The CDR3 has 13 amino acids. The germline gives CDR1 SQVTM, CDR2 ANQGSEA. Here the CDR3 DNA reads TGCACCGCCGGGAGCGGCGCTTACAATGAGCAGTTCTTC. This sequence encodes CTAGSGAYNEQFF.

V is TRBV19 and J is TRBJ1-4; weak D call: TRBD1 (6 bases). V shed 2 bases and J shed 8 bases, with 15 bases lying between them. The V gene's germline CDR1 is LNHDA and CDR2 SQIVND (reference sequence). This CDR3 has 15 amino acids. The DNA of the CDR3 is TGTGCCAGTAGTATAAGTGAAACAGGGCGGGAAAAACTGTTTTTT. Translated, it gives CASSISETGREKLFF. Full variable domain (missing parts from reference TRBV19 and TRBJ1-4): DGGITQSPKYLFRKEGQNVTLSCEQNLNHDAMYWYRQDPGQGLRLIYYSQIVNDFQKGDIAEGYSVSREKKESFPLTVTSAQKNPTAFYLCASSISETGREKLFFGSGTQLSVL.